Listed below are T cell receptor beta chains from one sample, sequenced in a study of spatial heterogeneity in lung cancer. TCRdb processed the 5' RACE reads anew with MiXCR; each CDR3 protein has one entry. Of some 55,000 distinct CDR3 sequences listed, about 6.3% are singletons. The input for sequencing was PBMCs, taken at surgery. The receptors here all came from a female donor with early-stage non-small cell lung cancer. Both conserved end residues are part of each CDR3. Fields, in order: J gene, D gene, clone size, V gene, CDR3 DNA, CDR3 protein. The D gene is left open where the match is weak. The size field is filled for only some rows; it gives once, few, many or a size class.

>TRBJ2-1|-|many|TRBV28
TGTGCCAGCAGTTCTAAACGGCTAGTAGACAATGAGCAGTTCTTC
CASSSKRLVDNEQFF
>TRBJ1-5|-|few|TRBV19
TGTGCCAGTAGCGCGAGCAATCAGCCCCAGCATTTT
CASSASNQPQHF
>TRBJ1-1|-|many|TRBV5-1
TGCGCCAGCAGCTTGGAGTCGGATCCAATCACTGAAGCTTTCTTT
CASSLESDPITEAFF
>TRBJ2-5|-|many|TRBV19
TGTGCCAGTAGTAGAGGGAGGCAAGAGACCCAGTACTTC
CASSRGRQETQYF
>TRBJ1-2|-|medium-sized|TRBV6-5
TGTGCCAGCAGTTACCTGCCAGGGACCCACTATGGCTACACCTTC
CASSYLPGTHYGYTF
>TRBJ1-2|-|many|TRBV20-1
TGCAGTGCCCGACAGGAAGCTAACTATGGCTACACCTTC
CSARQEANYGYTF
>TRBJ1-2|-|-|TRBV5-6
TGTGCCAGCAGCCAGCCAGGCTACTCTGGCTACACCTTC
CASSQPGYSGYTF
>TRBJ1-2|-|many|TRBV20-1
TGCAGTGCTCCCCCATCCGGGACACCGGCGGGGGGTGGCTACACCTTC
CSAPPSGTPAGGGYTF
>TRBJ1-1|-|many|TRBV12-3/TRBV12-4
TGTGCCAGCAGTAGGACGGGGACTGAAGCTTTCTTT
CASSRTGTEAFF
>TRBJ2-5|TRBD2|many|TRBV3-1
TGTGCCAGCAGCCATAGACTAGCGGGAGACCCAGAGACCCAGTACTTC
CASSHRLAGDPETQYF
>TRBJ1-4|-|many|TRBV4-2
TGTGCCAGCAAACAGGTAGCAACTAATGAAAAACTGTTTTTT
CASKQVATNEKLFF
>TRBJ1-5|-|many|TRBV12-3/TRBV12-4
TGTGCCAGCAATTTGGGAGGTCGGCAGCCCCAGCATTTT
CASNLGGRQPQHF
>TRBJ1-1|TRBD1|many|TRBV29-1
TGCAGCGCCGCGACAGGGGGCGTCACTGAAGCTTTCTTT
CSAATGGVTEAFF
>TRBJ1-1|-|few|TRBV2
TGTGCCAGCAGCTGGACGGGACAAGAAGCTTTCTTT
CASSWTGQEAFF
>TRBJ2-1|TRBD2|few|TRBV7-3
TGTGCCAGCAGCTTAGCCCTTAGCGGGGGGCCGGGTAATGAGCAGTTCTTC
CASSLALSGGPGNEQFF
>TRBJ1-5|-|-|TRBV30
TGTGCCTGGAGTACAGGAAGCAATCAGCCCCAGCATTTT
CAWSTGSNQPQHF
>TRBJ1-4|TRBD1|-|TRBV3-1
TGTGCCAGCAGCCAAGACCGGGACAGGGGTGAAAAACTGTTTTTT
CASSQDRDRGEKLFF
>TRBJ2-7|-|few|TRBV24-1
TGTGCCACCAGTGATTGGGGCTACGAGCAGTACTTC
CATSDWGYEQYF
>TRBJ1-5|TRBD1|many|TRBV28
TGTGCCAGCATGTGGACAGGGTCCAATCAGCCCCAGCATTTT
CASMWTGSNQPQHF
>TRBJ1-5|-|many|TRBV20-1
TGCAGTGCTAGAGGTCCGGGAAATCAGCCCCAGCATTTT
CSARGPGNQPQHF
>TRBJ2-7|-|many|TRBV6-1
TGTGCCAGCAGACAGTTAAGGAGGAACTGGGAGTTAAGGAGCTCCTACGAGCAGTACTTC
CASRQLRRNWELRSSYEQYF
>TRBJ1-5|-|many|TRBV5-1
TGCGCCAGCAAAGCCGAGGGTCAGCCCCAGCATTTT
CASKAEGQPQHF
>TRBJ2-7|TRBD1|many|TRBV29-1
TGCAGCGTGACTTGGACAGGAACCCACGAGCAGTACTTC
CSVTWTGTHEQYF
>TRBJ1-1|-|few|TRBV2
TGTGCCAGCAGTGGGACATTCGAAGAAGCTTTCTTT
CASSGTFEEAFF
>TRBJ1-4|-|many|TRBV12-3/TRBV12-4
TGTGCCAGCAGCCCCGGACGCTTTAATGAAAAACTGTTTTTT
CASSPGRFNEKLFF
>TRBJ2-3|TRBD1|few|TRBV12-3/TRBV12-4
TGTGCCAGCAGCCGGCCCGGGACAGGGGATCAGTATTTT
CASSRPGTGDQYF
>TRBJ1-2|TRBD1|few|TRBV14
TGTGCCAGCAGCCAAGCCGGGACAGGGGGCGCTGGCTACACCTTC
CASSQAGTGGAGYTF
>TRBJ1-1|-|few|TRBV12-3/TRBV12-4
TGTGCCAGCAGTTTAAGTGACGCTTTCTTT
CASSLSDAFF
>TRBJ2-3|-|many|TRBV10-1
TGCGCCAGCAGTGAGTCGACGGGGCTCACAGATACGCAGTATTTT
CASSESTGLTDTQYF
>TRBJ2-7|TRBD1|few|TRBV19
TGTGCCAGTAGTATTCGACAGGGCCCCTACGAGCAGTACTTC
CASSIRQGPYEQYF
>TRBJ2-1|-|few|TRBV24-1
TGTGCCACCAGTGGTTCCATGAGGGTCAATGAGCAGTTCTTC
CATSGSMRVNEQFF
>TRBJ2-1|TRBD1|-|TRBV5-1
TGCGCCAGCAGCTTCCTCGGGACAGTCTACAATGAGCAGTTCTTC
CASSFLGTVYNEQFF
>TRBJ1-2|TRBD1|few|TRBV6-6
TGTGCCAGCAACCCGGACAGGGTTTACGGCTACACCTTC
CASNPDRVYGYTF
>TRBJ1-2|-|many|TRBV24-1
TGTGCCACCAGGGACGGCCAGTCGGGTGGCTACACCTTC
CATRDGQSGGYTF
>TRBJ2-2|TRBD1|-|TRBV6-5
TGTGCCAGCAGTTACGGACAGGGGATCACCGGGGAGCTGTTTTTT
CASSYGQGITGELFF
>TRBJ2-3|-|many|TRBV9
TGTGCCAGCAGGGGGGGGCAAGATACGCAGTATTTT
CASRGGQDTQYF
>TRBJ2-4|-|many|TRBV14
TGTGCCAGCAGCCAAGACCTTCTCGGGATTCAGTACTTC
CASSQDLLGIQYF
>TRBJ2-5|TRBD2|few|TRBV6-5
TGTGCCAGCAGTTACGGCCTAGCGGGACAAGAGACCCAGTACTTC
CASSYGLAGQETQYF
>TRBJ2-2|-|-|TRBV5-4
TGTGCCAGCAGCTTGACAGCGAGCACCGGGGAGCTGTTTTTT
CASSLTASTGELFF
>TRBJ1-6|TRBD1|few|TRBV5-4
TGTGCCAGCAGCTTGGAGGGACAGGGTAATTCACCCCTCCACTTT
CASSLEGQGNSPLHF
>TRBJ2-2|-|-|TRBV19
TGTGCCAGTAGTATCGCTAGAAACACCGGGGAGCTGTTTTTT
CASSIARNTGELFF
>TRBJ1-6|-|many|TRBV3-1
TGTGCCAGCAGCCGGGCCTCCTATAATTCACCCCTCCACTTT
CASSRASYNSPLHF
>TRBJ1-2|-|many|TRBV7-9
TGTGCCAGCAGCGTGGCCAGGGCCTATGGCTACACCTTC
CASSVARAYGYTF
>TRBJ1-6|-|many|TRBV6-5
TGTGCCAGCATGGGAGGGGATTCACCCCTCCACTTT
CASMGGDSPLHF
>TRBJ2-3|TRBD1|many|TRBV7-3
TGTGCCAGCAGCTCCTTAGGGACAGGGGGCCTGGATACGCAGTATTTT
CASSSLGTGGLDTQYF
>TRBJ1-5|-|many|TRBV5-5
TGTGCCAGCAGTTGGGACGGAACTAGCAATCAGCCCCAGCATTTT
CASSWDGTSNQPQHF
>TRBJ2-3|-|-|TRBV5-1
TGCGCCAGCAGCTTGGTTTTTGCGCAGAGCACAGATACGCAGTATTTT
CASSLVFAQSTDTQYF
>TRBJ1-1|-|many|TRBV7-9
TGTGCCAGCAGCTTAGGGGCCGGAAGGGGCCCCGGGGCTGAAGCTTTCTTT
CASSLGAGRGPGAEAFF
>TRBJ2-5|-|few|TRBV20-1
TGCAGTGCCACAGAGGGGCGGGAGACCCAGTACTTC
CSATEGRETQYF
>TRBJ2-7|TRBD1|few|TRBV28
TGTGCCAGCAGACTATCGGGACAGACCTACGAGCAGTACTTC
CASRLSGQTYEQYF
>TRBJ2-5|-|few|TRBV7-3
TGTGCCAGCAGCGCCCTCTCCTCGTGGGGAGAGACCCAGTACTTC
CASSALSSWGETQYF
>TRBJ2-5|TRBD2|many|TRBV12-3/TRBV12-4
TGTGCCAGCAGTCGAACTAGCGGCACCACCGAGACCCAGTACTTC
CASSRTSGTTETQYF
>TRBJ2-3|-|few|TRBV12-3/TRBV12-4
TGTGCCAGCAGTTTCGGAGGGTACGGCACAGATACGCAGTATTTT
CASSFGGYGTDTQYF